The text below deals with one T cell receptor (beta chain). Its antigen is undetermined. The data derive from a study of shared clonotypes between healthy human individuals. Both subsets, CD45RA+ naive and CD45RA-negative memory, were split from the CD4+ cells. General observations from the study: Enrolling few donors narrowed the genetic and exposure-history diversity that was represented. Larger estimated richness was generally seen in naive subsets than in memory subsets.

The CDR3 totals 15 residues. The ends lost 0 bases at V and 4 bases at J; junction bases unmatched: 6. CDR1 and CDR2 from the germline V gene are SGDLS and YYNGEE. Sequencing was performed with immunoSEQ multiplex PCR; in TCRdb, only in-frame clones are kept and a portion is missing. The sample records approximately 1,000,000 clones, around 78% being singletons. This receptor was taken from a man younger than 30 in good health. Some clones in this sample may be carry-over from other donors' samples. The V call is TRBV9, the J call TRBJ1-2; 7 bases fit TRBD1. Input material: memory CD4+ T cells from PBMCs. Indicated subset: CD45RA-negative fraction. The CDR3 DNA is TGTGCCAGCAGCGTAGCTTCCGGGACAGCCTATGGCTACACCTTC. Amino acids: CASSVASGTAYGYTF.